Listed here are 18 T cell receptor beta chains from one sample, sequenced in a study of T-cell memory formation after mild COVID-19. TCRdb itself ran the 5' RACE reads through MiXCR, one entry per CDR3 protein. The table shows roughly 130,000 distinct CDR3 sequences, with about 15% occurring only once. Sequenced input: PBMCs or a T cell subset sorted from them (not recorded which). These receptors were obtained from a man between 18 and 29 years old who had mild COVID-19 (a few samples of this study predate the infection). Cell type and time point are not known.

Only a few counts were recorded for this clonotype. The chain uses TRBV7-9 and TRBJ1-3; possibly TRBD1 for D (5 bases). Germline V gene lookup returns CDR1 SEHNR and CDR2 FQNEAQ (reference sequence). The CDR3 contains 14 residues. The V and J ends lost 5 bases and 3 bases respectively, with 11 bases between them. In DNA, the CDR3 is TGTGCCAGCAGCAGCCGGGACGGTGGAAACACCATATATTTT. Encoded protein: CASSSRDGGNTIYF.

This clonotype has more than one count but fewer than ten. The chain uses TRBV12-3 or TRBV12-4 and TRBJ1-1, with D possibly TRBD1 on 6 matching bases. The CDR3 is made up of 14 amino acids. The V end was cut by 7 bases, the J end by 0 bases, with 12 bases between. This chain's CDR3 is CASNEDRLNTEAFF. In nucleotides, the CDR3 is TGTGCCAGCAATGAGGACAGACTGAACACTGAAGCTTTCTTT.

The chain recombines TRBV19 with TRBJ1-1; maybe TRBD1 (5 bases). Germline values: CDR1 LNHDA, CDR2 SQIVND (reference sequence). This CDR3 comprises 13 residues. Deletions cut 7 bases from V and 1 base from J, with 10 bases between. The CDR3 sequence: CASMGGWNTEAFF. In DNA, the CDR3 is TGTGCCAGTATGGGGGGGTGGAACACTGAAGCTTTCTTT. The full variable domain, completed using reference TRBV19 and TRBJ1-1, is DGGITQSPKYLFRKEGQNVTLSCEQNLNHDAMYWYRQDPGQGLRLIYYSQIVNDFQKGDIAEGYSVSREKKESFPLTVTSAQKNPTAFYLCASMGGWNTEAFFGQGTRLTVV.

The chain is built from TRBV19 and TRBJ2-7; D is perhaps TRBD1 (6 bases). CDR3 length: 15 amino acids. Trimming took off 3 bases at V and 3 bases at J, with 15 bases between the two ends. CDR1 is LNHDA and CDR2 is SQIVND in the germline V gene (reference sequence). The CDR3 region is CASSITGIFGYEQYF. DNA of the CDR3: TGTGCCAGTAGTATTACAGGGATTTTCGGCTACGAGCAGTACTTC.

This clonotype is a singleton in its sample. The chain has TRBV7-2 and TRBJ2-1; 9 positions match TRBD2. CDR3 length: 15 amino acids. V shed 4 bases and J 8 bases; nucleotides not matched to a gene: 9. Germline values: CDR1 SGHTA, CDR2 FQGNSA. CDR3 amino acids: CASSWGTSFSHEQFF. The CDR3 DNA sequence: TGTGCCAGCAGCTGGGGGACTAGCTTCAGCCATGAGCAGTTCTTC.

The chain links TRBV29-1 to TRBJ1-5; D gene ambiguous. V lost 7 bases and J lost 0, with 10 bases in between. Germline lookup yields CDR1 SQVTM and CDR2 ANQGSEA. The CDR3 extends over 13 amino acids. The CDR3 loop is CSAQWDSNQPQHF. CDR3 in DNA: TGCAGCGCCCAATGGGATAGCAATCAGCCCCAGCATTTT. Filled out from reference TRBV29-1 and TRBJ1-5, the complete variable domain reads SAVISQKPSRDICQRGTSLTIQCQVDSQVTMMFWYRQQPGQSLTLIATANQGSEATYESGFVIDKFPISRPNLTFSTLTVSNMSPEDSSIYLCSAQWDSNQPQHFGDGTRLSIL.

Ten or more counts support this clonotype. V and J are TRBV7-2 and TRBJ2-1, with 13 bases lining up with TRBD2. This CDR3 contains 14 residues. With V trimmed by 3 bases and J by 7 bases, 0 bases remained unmatched. Germline V gene data show CDR1 as SGHTA and CDR2 as FQGNSA. This chain's CDR3 is CASSLGLAGNEQFF. CDR3 coding DNA: TGTGCCAGCAGCTTGGGACTAGCGGGGAATGAGCAGTTCTTC.

The chain links TRBV6-2 or TRBV6-3 to TRBJ2-1; TRBD2 matches at 15 bases. V shed 10 bases, J shed 3 bases, and the junction held 7 bases outside the gene matches. Germline CDR1 is MNHEY and CDR2 is SVGEGT. The CDR3 length is 16 residues. In nucleotides, the CDR3 is TGTGCCACCGCGGGACTAGCGGGGGGACTCTACAATGAGCAGTTCTTC. Protein: CATAGLAGGLYNEQFF.

This clonotype was found a few times. V usage is TRBV7-8 and J usage is TRBJ2-5, with D tentatively TRBD1 (6 bases). This CDR3 spans 14 amino acids. V lost 3 bases to trimming and J lost 2 bases, with 10 bases between them. Germline V gives CDR1 SGHVS, CDR2 FQNEAQ. CDR3 sequence: CASSFGTTQETQYF. CDR3 bases: TGTGCCAGCAGCTTCGGGACAACTCAAGAGACCCAGTACTTC.

This clonotype appeared many times. The rearrangement joins TRBV5-1 to TRBJ2-7; the D gene is possibly TRBD1 (6 bases). CDR3 length: 13 residues. The V and J ends lost 4 bases and 0 bases respectively, with 8 bases between them. CDR1 SGHRS and CDR2 YFSETQ come from the germline V gene. CDR3 in DNA: TGCGCCAGCAGCGGGGACACCTCCTACGAGCAGTACTTC. It specifies CASSGDTSYEQYF.

The V and J genes are TRBV20-1 and TRBJ2-5; D remains unclear. Trimming pared 5 bases from V and 5 bases from J, leaving 15 bases between. CDR3 length equals 13 residues. Germline loops: CDR1 DFQATT, CDR2 SNEGSKA (reference sequence). In nucleotides, the CDR3 is TGCAGTGCTGCGGACGGCGCTTGGGAGACCCAGTACTTC. It specifies CSAADGAWETQYF.

Only one count was recorded for this clonotype. The chain links TRBV6-5 to TRBJ2-1; unclear D gene. Deletions cut 6 bases from V and 4 bases from J, with 16 bases between. CDR1 is MNHEY and CDR2 is SVGAGI in the germline V gene. This CDR3 has 15 amino acids. CDR3 nucleotide sequence: TGTGCCAGCAGGAACGGACGGTCATTGTACAATGAGCAGTTCTTC. Translation gives CASRNGRSLYNEQFF.

The table lists this clonotype with a few counts. This chain uses TRBV7-9 with TRBJ2-5; 9 nucleotides agree with TRBD1. J lost 5 bases, V lost 5 bases, and 12 bases had no gene match. The CDR3 sequence is 16 residues long. Germline V gives CDR1 SEHNR, CDR2 FQNEAQ (reference sequence). CDR3 amino acids: CASSLGIGTGFETQYF. Written as DNA, the CDR3 is TGTGCCAGCAGCCTGGGAATCGGGACAGGGTTTGAGACCCAGTACTTC.

At least ten counts were recorded for this clonotype. The V and J genes are TRBV7-2 and TRBJ2-1, with 9 positions matching TRBD1. From germline, CDR1 is SGHTA and CDR2 FQGNSA. CDR3 size: 16 residues. V lost 8 bases to trimming and J lost 4 bases; unmatched junction nucleotides: 12. The CDR3 sequence: CASRSAGTGSYNEQFF. CDR3 sequence (DNA): TGTGCCAGCCGTTCCGCCGGGACAGGGTCTTACAATGAGCAGTTCTTC.

This clonotype was counted between two and nine times. V and J are TRBV5-1 and TRBJ2-1; D remains unclear. This CDR3 is 13 amino acids long. CDR1 is SGHRS and CDR2 is YFSETQ in the germline V gene. Trimming took 0 bases from V and 5 from J, leaving 6 bases between them. CDR3 sequence reads: CASSLATDNEQFF. CDR3 sequence (DNA): TGCGCCAGCAGCTTGGCCACCGACAATGAGCAGTTCTTC.

There are a few counts of this clonotype. The rearrangement links TRBV12-3 or TRBV12-4 to TRBJ2-1, with 8 bases matching TRBD2. The trim removed 4 bases at V and 4 bases at J, leaving 9 bases unmatched. CDR3 length: 16 amino acids. The CDR3 protein is CASSSSGGPGYNEQFF. For the CDR3, the DNA is TGTGCCAGCAGTTCCTCGGGGGGGCCGGGATACAATGAGCAGTTCTTC.

The chain recombines TRBV5-1 with TRBJ2-5, with TRBD1 identical over 9 bases. The CDR3 has 14 residues. CDR1 SGHRS and CDR2 YFSETQ come from the germline V gene. J was trimmed by 0 bases and V by 4 bases; bases with no gene match: 1. The CDR3 nucleotides are TGCGCCAGCAGCCGACAGGGGGACCAAGAGACCCAGTACTTC. It yields the protein CASSRQGDQETQYF.

This clonotype was counted many times. The rearrangement uses TRBV5-5 and TRBJ2-5; D may be TRBD1 or TRBD2 (5 bases each). The CDR3 loop spans 15 amino acids. Germline lookup yields CDR1 SGHKS and CDR2 YYEKEE (reference sequence). Deletions cut 4 bases from V and 1 base from J, with 14 bases between. CDR3 DNA: TGTGCCAGCAGCCCCGGGACGGGACGCCAAGAGACCCAGTACTTC. This translates into CASSPGTGRQETQYF.